Listed here are 20 T cell receptor beta chains from one sample, sequenced in a study of tissue T cells after allogeneic stem cell transplantation. Clones were read by immunoSEQ multiplex PCR, and TCRdb kept only the in-frame ones, dropping some. The sample lists roughly 45,000 clones, 65% to 80% occurring once. Sequencing was carried out using sorted cells pooled from one or two spleens. All receptors come from a pool of C57BL/6 mice in good health.

Of note for this clone: Mouse names are used for the genes. The part of the CDR3 DNA that was read is TGTGCAAGCAGCAGGGGGCTTGACCAGGCTCCGCTT. It is translated as CASSRGLDQAPL. The complete CDR3 reads CASSRGLDQAPLF. The rearrangement joins TRBV16 to TRBJ1-5; 7 nucleotides align to TRBD1. The read halts 1 residue ahead of the CDR3 end, with the missing end drawn from the germline J gene. This CDR3 region has 13 residues. From germline, CDR1 is SGHSA and CDR2 FRNQAP. V trimming: 5 bases; J trimming: 5 bases; junction bases outside the gene matches: 3.

This clone has a handful of counts. Here the gene names and germline are mouse. The observed sequence ends 1 residue before the CDR3 terminus, with the missing tail filled in from the germline J gene. J is TRBJ1-3 and V is TRBV3; no reliable D call. V dropped 3 bases and J dropped 0 bases, with 6 bases sitting between them. Germline assignment: CDR1 SNHLY and CDR2 FYNGKV (reference sequence). This CDR3 is 14 amino acids long. The CDR3: CASSFTSSGNTLYF. The CDR3 bases that were read are TGTGCCAGCAGCTTTACATCTTCTGGAAATACGCTCTAT. Together with reference TRBV3 and TRBJ1-3, the CDR3 gives the full variable domain: GPKVLQIPSHQIIDMGQMVTLNCDPVSNHLYFYWYKQILGQQMEFLVNFYNGKVMEKSKLFKDQFSVERPDGSYFTLKIQPTALEDSAVYFCASSFTSSGNTLYFGEGSRLIVV.

For this clone: The genes and germline here are from mouse. Read coverage stops 1 residue before the CDR3 terminus; the germline J gene supplies the remainder. The chain joins TRBV13-1 to TRBJ2-3; 11 positions agree with TRBD2. The J segment lost 0 bases and the V segment lost 0 bases, leaving 3 bases of the junction unmatched. The CDR3 loop spans 17 amino acids. Germline V gene sequence: CDR1 NSHNY, CDR2 SYGAGN. The covered CDR3 bases are TGTGCCAGCAGTGATGCCACTGGGGGGGCTAGTGCAGAAACGCTGTAT. Its translation is CASSDATGGASAETLY. The full CDR3 protein is CASSDATGGASAETLYF.

Details on this clone: Gene names are the mouse ones. The CDR3 goes on 1 residue after the read ends, and that part is filled in from the germline J gene. The rearrangement joins TRBV3 to TRBJ2-7; 9 bases are a match to TRBD1. Germline values: CDR1 SNHLY, CDR2 FYNGKV (reference sequence). The ends lost 3 bases at V and 7 bases at J; junction bases unmatched: 4. CDR3 length equals 13 residues. CDR3 sequence: CASSLWGQGEQYF. The DNA read from the CDR3 is TGTGCCAGCAGCTTGTGGGGACAGGGCGAACAGTAC.

Turning to this clone: Each gene name is a mouse one. The read stops 1 residue short of the end of the CDR3; the missing end is completed from the germline J gene. V gene TRBV19 combines with J gene TRBJ1-1; D gene uncertain. V gave up 1 base and J gave up 1 base, with 5 bases separating them. From germline, CDR1 is FNHDT and CDR2 SITEND (reference sequence). CDR3 size: 13 residues. CDR3 protein: CASSILGNTEVFF. The CDR3 DNA, read in part, is TGTGCCAGCAGTATACTGGGAAACACAGAAGTCTTC.

Remarks on this clone: The gene names given are mouse names. The CDR3 end is not reached by the read, which stops 1 residue before it; the germline J gene fills it in. This chain connects TRBV4 to TRBJ2-5; perhaps TRBD2 as D (6 bases). Trimming cost V 4 bases and J 0 bases, with 8 bases left between them. The CDR3 contains 14 residues. The germline gives CDR1 LGHDT, CDR2 YNNKQL (reference sequence). The sequenced part of the CDR3 DNA is TGTGCCAGCAGCTCTCTGGGGAACCAAGACACCCAGTAC. This translates into CASSSLGNQDTQY. The whole CDR3 sequence is CASSSLGNQDTQYF.

About this clone itself: Mouse germline and gene names are used. CDR3 sequence: CASSLGDNTEVFF. CDR3 DNA (partial): TGTGCCAGCAGCTTAGGGGACAACACAGAAGTCTTC. The V and J genes are TRBV3 and TRBJ1-1, with D possibly TRBD1 on 5 matching bases. The CDR3 is cut off 1 residue early in the read; its end comes from the germline J gene. Germline V gives CDR1 SNHLY, CDR2 FYNGKV (reference sequence). Trimming cost V 1 base and J 2 bases, with 5 bases left between them. There are 13 residues in the CDR3.

Turning to this clone: The genes and germline here are from mouse. The CDR3 loop is CASSSGLSSAETLYF. CDR3 bases read: TGTGCCAGCAGCTCGGGACTCTCTAGTGCAGAAACGCTGTAT. The V and J genes are TRBV3 and TRBJ2-3; a possible D gene is TRBD2 (6 bases). The CDR3 extends 1 residue past the end of the read, so its final part is completed from the germline J gene. V was shortened by 4 bases and J by 0 bases, with 11 bases between the two germline ends. Germline V CDR1 and CDR2: SNHLY, FYNGKV (reference sequence). This CDR3 is built from 15 residues.

With regard to this clone: Mouse names are used for the genes. The read finishes 1 residue shy of the CDR3 end, and the germline J gene is used to complete it. The V and J genes are TRBV13-2 and TRBJ1-2; D may be TRBD1 (6 bases). Deletions cut 4 bases from V and 4 bases from J, with 8 bases between. The CDR3 length is 12 residues. From germline, CDR1 is NNHNN and CDR2 SYGAGS (reference sequence). Partial CDR3 DNA: TGTGCCAGCGGTACAGGGATCTCCGACTACACC. Protein product: CASGTGISDYT. In full, the CDR3 reads CASGTGISDYTF.

A remark on this clone: The gene symbols are mouse symbols. The CDR3 is cut off 1 residue early in the read; its end comes from the germline J gene. The chain recombines TRBV13-2 with TRBJ2-7; D may be TRBD1 or TRBD2 (5 bases each). The V gene lost 2 bases and the J gene lost 0 bases, with 9 bases spanning the gap. Germline V CDR1 and CDR2: NNHNN, SYGAGS (reference sequence). There are 14 residues in the CDR3. Incomplete CDR3 DNA: TGTGCCAGCGGTGAGGGACCGAGCTCCTATGAACAGTAC. It specifies CASGEGPSSYEQY. The full CDR3 protein reads CASGEGPSSYEQYF.

In regard to this clone: The germline and genes are mouse ones. The CDR3 end lies 1 residue beyond the end of the read and is filled in from the germline J gene. V is TRBV3 and J is TRBJ1-3; D is undetermined. This CDR3 has 14 amino acids. V dropped 5 bases and J dropped 0 bases, with 8 bases sitting between them. Per germline, CDR1 SNHLY and CDR2 FYNGKV (reference sequence). The CDR3 here is CASSIPDSGNTLYF. CDR3 DNA (partial): TGTGCCAGCAGCATCCCAGATTCTGGAAATACGCTCTAT.

As for this clone: The genes and germline here are from mouse. Read sequence stops 1 residue before the CDR3 end, and the germline J gene provides the missing end. The identical CDR3 is also encoded by other nucleotide sequences in the sample. The J gene is TRBJ2-7, the V gene TRBV13-3, with TRBD1 matching over 10 bases. V gave up 3 bases and J gave up 0 bases; unmatched junction bases: 3. Germline V gives CDR1 NNHDY, CDR2 SYVADS. CDR3 length: 15 residues. The DNA read from the CDR3 is TGTGCCAGCAGTGGGACAGGGGGGAGCTCCTATGAACAGTAC. This codes for CASSGTGGSSYEQY. The CDR3, in full, reads CASSGTGGSSYEQYF.

This clone was observed a handful of times. Germline and genes: mouse. The CDR3 extends 1 residue past the end of the read, so its final part is completed from the germline J gene. The V call is TRBV19, the J call TRBJ2-7, with 10 positions matching TRBD2. Per germline, CDR1 FNHDT and CDR2 SITEND (reference sequence). The V gene end was trimmed by 4 bases and the J gene end by 4 bases; junction bases not matched to a gene: 5. This CDR3 is 14 amino acids long. This chain's CDR3 is CASSRDWGVYEQYF. Partial CDR3 DNA: TGTGCCAGCAGTCGAGACTGGGGGGTATATGAACAGTAC. The full variable domain, in which reference TRBV19 and TRBJ2-7 provide the parts outside the CDR3, is GGIITQTPKFLIGQEGQKLTLKCQQNFNHDTMYWYRQDSGKGLRLIYYSITENDLQKGDLSEGYDASREKKSSFSLTVTSAQKNEMAVFLCASSRDWGVYEQYFGPGTRLTVL.

A remark on this clone: Gene names and germline refer to mouse. The read halts 1 residue ahead of the CDR3 end, with the missing end drawn from the germline J gene. The J gene is TRBJ1-4, the V gene TRBV1; D remains unclear. Trimming cost V 4 bases and J 5 bases, with 2 bases left between them. The CDR3 is 11 amino acids. The germline V gene has CDR1 NSQYPW and CDR2 LRSPGD (reference sequence). The CDR3 DNA, read in part, is TGCACCTGCAGTGATAACGAAAGATTATTT. This translates into CTCSDNERLF. The entire CDR3 protein reads CTCSDNERLFF.

About this clone itself: The genes and germline here are from mouse. The DNA ends 1 residue before the CDR3 does, and the rest of the CDR3 is filled in from the germline J gene. V usage is TRBV1 and J usage is TRBJ2-3; 11 bases map to TRBD2. The V gene end was trimmed by 0 bases and the J gene end by 2 bases; junction bases not matched to a gene: 4. Germline CDR1 NSQYPW, CDR2 LRSPGD (reference sequence). The CDR3 consists of 17 residues. The CDR3 bases that were read are TGCACCTGCAGTGCAGATAGGACTGGGGGGTTTGCAGAAACGCTGTAT. Residues: CTCSADRTGGFAETLY. The whole CDR3 region reads CTCSADRTGGFAETLYF.

In the case of this clone: Gene names and germline refer to mouse. The read is 1 residue too short to cover the CDR3 end, so that end is filled in from the germline J gene. The chain uses TRBV26 and TRBJ2-5; TRBD2 matches at 10 bases. Germline values: CDR1 KGHPV, CDR2 FQNQEV (reference sequence). The CDR3 runs 15 residues. The V and J ends lost 2 bases and 1 base, in that order; junction bases with no gene match: 0. The DNA read from the CDR3 is TGTGCCAGCAGTCTGACTGGGGGGGACCAAGACACCCAGTAC. It translates to CASSLTGGDQDTQY. The entire CDR3 is CASSLTGGDQDTQYF.

In the case of this clone: Gene and germline names: mouse. The read terminates 1 residue ahead of where the CDR3 ends, so the germline J gene completes it. The chain links TRBV19 to TRBJ2-3; D ambiguous. The CDR3 spans 13 residues. Trimming removed 0 bases from V and 1 base from J, with 3 bases in between. Per germline, CDR1 FNHDT and CDR2 SITEND (reference sequence). CDR3 region: CASSIEGAETLYF. The sequenced CDR3 bases are TGTGCCAGCAGTATAGAGGGTGCAGAAACGCTGTAT.

A note on this clone: Gene names are mouse gene names. The sequenced fragment ends 1 residue before the CDR3 boundary, so the rest is inferred from the germline J gene. The rearrangement links TRBV31 to TRBJ2-5; the match to TRBD2 covers 9 bases. The CDR3 totals 16 residues. Germline CDR1 GKSSPN, CDR2 SITVG. Unmatched junction bases numbered 5, after V lost 1 base and J lost 0 bases. The sequenced part of the CDR3 DNA is TGTGCCTGGAGTCCGGGACTGGGCTTTAACCAAGACACCCAGTAC. It yields the protein CAWSPGLGFNQDTQY. The entire CDR3 reads CAWSPGLGFNQDTQYF.

In its sample, this clone was seen a few times. Gene names follow the mouse nomenclature. The observed sequence ends 1 residue before the CDR3 terminus, with the missing tail filled in from the germline J gene. The rearrangement uses TRBV1 and TRBJ2-7; no clear D. The CDR3 has 11 amino acids. The V end lost 3 bases, the J end lost 5 bases, and 5 bases lay between the germline ends. In germline, CDR1 is NSQYPW, CDR2 LRSPGD (reference sequence). CDR3 DNA (partial): TGCACCTGCAGTGCCCGGGATGAACAGTAC. Amino acid sequence: CTCSARDEQY. The CDR3 as a whole reads CTCSARDEQYF.

With respect to this clone: The germline and genes are mouse ones. The read stops 1 residue short of the end of the CDR3; the missing end is completed from the germline J gene. Other DNA sequences in this specimen translate into the identical CDR3. J is TRBJ2-7 and V is TRBV3, with 11 bases fitting TRBD2. The trim removed 5 bases at V and 3 bases at J, leaving 3 bases unmatched. The CDR3 runs to 14 residues. Germline V gives CDR1 SNHLY, CDR2 FYNGKV (reference sequence). The part of the CDR3 DNA that was read is TGTGCCAGCAGCCCCGGGACTGGGGGCTATGAACAGTAC. Its protein product is CASSPGTGGYEQY. The whole CDR3 sequence reads CASSPGTGGYEQYF.